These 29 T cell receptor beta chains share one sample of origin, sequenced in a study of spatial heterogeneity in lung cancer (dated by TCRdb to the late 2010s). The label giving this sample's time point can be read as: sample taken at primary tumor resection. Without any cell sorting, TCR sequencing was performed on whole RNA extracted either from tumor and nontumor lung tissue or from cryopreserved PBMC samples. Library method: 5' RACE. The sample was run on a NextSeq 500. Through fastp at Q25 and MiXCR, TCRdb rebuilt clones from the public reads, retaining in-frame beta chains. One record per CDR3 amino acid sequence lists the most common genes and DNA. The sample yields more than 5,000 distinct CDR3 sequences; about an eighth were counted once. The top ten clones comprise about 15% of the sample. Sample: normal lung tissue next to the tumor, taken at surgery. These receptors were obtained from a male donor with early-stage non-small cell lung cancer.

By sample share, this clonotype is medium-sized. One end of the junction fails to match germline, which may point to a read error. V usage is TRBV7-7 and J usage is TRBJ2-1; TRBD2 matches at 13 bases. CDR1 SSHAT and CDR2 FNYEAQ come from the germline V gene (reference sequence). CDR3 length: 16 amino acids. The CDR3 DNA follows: TGTGCTAGCAGCTTCGGACTAGCGGGAGAAGGAGTTGAGCAGTTCTTC. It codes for CASSFGLAGEGVEQFF.

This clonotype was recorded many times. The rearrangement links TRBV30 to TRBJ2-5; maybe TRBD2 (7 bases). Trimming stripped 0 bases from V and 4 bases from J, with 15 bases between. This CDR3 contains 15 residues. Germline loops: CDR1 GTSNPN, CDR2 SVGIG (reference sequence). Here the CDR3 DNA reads TGTGCCTGGAGTGTACAACTAGCGACAGGAGAGACCCAGTACTTC. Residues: CAWSVQLATGETQYF.

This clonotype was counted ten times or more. Here the CDR3 reads CASSLESGSTDTQYF. The CDR3 DNA reads as TGCGCCAGCAGCTTGGAATCGGGGTCGACAGATACGCAGTATTTT. The chain is built from TRBV5-1 and TRBJ2-3; D is perhaps TRBD2 (5 bases). This CDR3 region has 15 residues. The ends were cut back, 0 bases at V and 3 bases at J, with 11 bases in the middle. Germline loops: CDR1 SGHRS, CDR2 YFSETQ.

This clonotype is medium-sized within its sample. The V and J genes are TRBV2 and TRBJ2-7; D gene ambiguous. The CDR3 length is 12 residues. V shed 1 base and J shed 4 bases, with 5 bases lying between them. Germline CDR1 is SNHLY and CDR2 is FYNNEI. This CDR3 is CASSEEVYEQYF. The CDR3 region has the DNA TGTGCCAGCAGTGAAGAGGTGTACGAGCAGTACTTC. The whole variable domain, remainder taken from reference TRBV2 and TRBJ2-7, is EPEVTQTPSHQVTQMGQEVILRCVPISNHLYFYWYRQILGQKVEFLVSFYNNEISEKSEIFDDQFSVERPDGSNFTLKIRSTKLEDSAMYFCASSEEVYEQYFGPGTRLTVT.

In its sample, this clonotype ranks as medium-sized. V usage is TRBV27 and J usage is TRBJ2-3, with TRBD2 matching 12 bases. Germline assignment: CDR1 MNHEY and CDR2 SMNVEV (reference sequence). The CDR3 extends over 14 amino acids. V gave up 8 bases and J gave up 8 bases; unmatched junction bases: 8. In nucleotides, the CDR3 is TGTGCCAGCCGCCTAGCGGGAGGGTTGGCTACGCAGTATTTT. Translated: CASRLAGGLATQYF.

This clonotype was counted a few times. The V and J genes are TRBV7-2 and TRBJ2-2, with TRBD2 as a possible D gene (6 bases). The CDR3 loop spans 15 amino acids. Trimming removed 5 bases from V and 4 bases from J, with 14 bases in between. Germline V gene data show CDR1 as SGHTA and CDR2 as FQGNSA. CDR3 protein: CASSQTRAGTGELFF. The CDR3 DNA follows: TGTGCCAGCAGCCAGACTAGAGCAGGCACCGGGGAGCTGTTTTTT.

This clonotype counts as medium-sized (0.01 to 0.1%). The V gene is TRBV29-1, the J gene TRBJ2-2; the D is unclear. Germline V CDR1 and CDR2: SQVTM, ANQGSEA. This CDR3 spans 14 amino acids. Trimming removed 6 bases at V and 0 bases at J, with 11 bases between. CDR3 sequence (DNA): TGCAGCGTGACCGGGCTACCGAACACCGGGGAGCTGTTTTTT. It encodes CSVTGLPNTGELFF.

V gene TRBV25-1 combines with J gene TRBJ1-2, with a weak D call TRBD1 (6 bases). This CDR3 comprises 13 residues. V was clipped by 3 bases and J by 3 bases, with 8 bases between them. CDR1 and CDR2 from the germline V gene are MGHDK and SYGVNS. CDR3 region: CASSDSGDYGYTF. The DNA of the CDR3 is TGTGCCAGCAGTGATTCAGGGGACTATGGCTACACCTTC.

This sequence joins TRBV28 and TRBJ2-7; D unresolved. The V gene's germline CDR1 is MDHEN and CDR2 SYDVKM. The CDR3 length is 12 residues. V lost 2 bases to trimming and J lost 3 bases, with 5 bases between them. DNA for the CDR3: TGTGCCAGCAGTTTACAGTTCTACGAGCAGTACTTC. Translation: CASSLQFYEQYF.

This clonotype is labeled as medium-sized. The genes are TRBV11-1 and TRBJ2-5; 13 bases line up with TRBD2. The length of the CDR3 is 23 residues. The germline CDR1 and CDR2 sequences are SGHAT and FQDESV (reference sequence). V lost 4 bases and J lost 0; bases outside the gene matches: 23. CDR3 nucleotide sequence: TGTGCCAGCAGCTCTAGACCGATGGACAAACCGGGACTAGCGGGAACGTACCAAGAGACCCAGTACTTC. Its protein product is CASSSRPMDKPGLAGTYQETQYF.

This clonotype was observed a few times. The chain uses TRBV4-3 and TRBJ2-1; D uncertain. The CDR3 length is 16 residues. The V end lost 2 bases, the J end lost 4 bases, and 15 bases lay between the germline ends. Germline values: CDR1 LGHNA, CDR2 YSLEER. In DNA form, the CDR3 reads TGCGCCAGCAGCCAACAAACCGGGTTTAGATACAATGAGCAGTTCTTC. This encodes CASSQQTGFRYNEQFF.

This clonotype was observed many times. For the CDR3, the DNA is TGTGCCAGCAGCTTAGGGGCCGCTGGGGGCTACACCTTC. This gives the protein CASSLGAAGGYTF. The chain couples TRBV11-2 to TRBJ1-2; D is unclear. The CDR3 is made up of 13 amino acids. Looked up from germline, CDR1 is SGHAT and CDR2 is FQNNGV. V lost 1 base and J 8 bases, leaving 11 bases between the germline ends.

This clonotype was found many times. The CDR3 spells CASSPWSSGGYEQYF. CDR3 sequence (DNA): TGTGCCAGCAGTCCTTGGTCTAGCGGGGGTTACGAGCAGTACTTC. This chain connects TRBV5-5 to TRBJ2-7, with 10 nucleotides matching TRBD2. Germline CDR1 reads SGHKS; CDR2 reads YYEKEE (reference sequence). The CDR3 is made up of 15 amino acids. V trimming: 5 bases; J trimming: 4 bases; junction bases outside the gene matches: 9.

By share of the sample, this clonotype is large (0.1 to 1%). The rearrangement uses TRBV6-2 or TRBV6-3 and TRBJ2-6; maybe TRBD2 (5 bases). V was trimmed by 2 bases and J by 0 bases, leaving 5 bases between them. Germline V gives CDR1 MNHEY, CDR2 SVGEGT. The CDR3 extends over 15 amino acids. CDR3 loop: CASSYGSSGANVLTF. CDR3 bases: TGTGCCAGCAGTTACGGGAGCTCTGGGGCCAACGTCCTGACTTTC.

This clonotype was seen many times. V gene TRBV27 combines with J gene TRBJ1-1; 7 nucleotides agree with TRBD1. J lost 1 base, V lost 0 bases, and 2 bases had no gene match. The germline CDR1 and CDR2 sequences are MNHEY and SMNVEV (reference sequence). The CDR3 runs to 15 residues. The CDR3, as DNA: TGTGCCAGCAGTTTATCACAGGGGTGGAACACTGAAGCTTTCTTT. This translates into CASSLSQGWNTEAFF.

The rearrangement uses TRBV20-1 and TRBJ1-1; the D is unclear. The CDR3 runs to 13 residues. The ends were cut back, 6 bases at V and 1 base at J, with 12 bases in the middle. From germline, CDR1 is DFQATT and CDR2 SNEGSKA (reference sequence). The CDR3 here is CSALRNSNTEAFF. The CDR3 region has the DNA TGCAGTGCCCTGAGAAATTCGAACACTGAAGCTTTCTTT.

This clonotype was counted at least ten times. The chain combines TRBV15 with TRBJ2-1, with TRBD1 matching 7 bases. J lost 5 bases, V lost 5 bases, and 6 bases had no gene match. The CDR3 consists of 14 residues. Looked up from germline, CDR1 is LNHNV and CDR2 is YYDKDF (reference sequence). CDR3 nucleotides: TGTGCCACCAGCCGTGACAGGGTAGACAATGAGCAGTTCTTC. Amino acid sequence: CATSRDRVDNEQFF.

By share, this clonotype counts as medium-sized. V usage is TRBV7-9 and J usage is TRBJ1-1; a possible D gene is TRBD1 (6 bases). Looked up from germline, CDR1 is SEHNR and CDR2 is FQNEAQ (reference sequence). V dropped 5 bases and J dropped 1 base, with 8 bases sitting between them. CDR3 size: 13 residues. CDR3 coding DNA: TGTGCCAGCAGCACGACAGGGAACACTGAAGCTTTCTTT. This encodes CASSTTGNTEAFF.

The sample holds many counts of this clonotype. In nucleotides, the CDR3 is TGTGCCAGCAGAGGGGGGGACACGGGAGGCCAAGAAGCTTTCTTT. Translated: CASRGGDTGGQEAFF. The chain recombines TRBV6-1 with TRBJ1-1; D perhaps matches TRBD1 (6 bases). The CDR3 contains 15 residues. Germline V gene data show CDR1 as MNHNS and CDR2 as SASEGT. V was shortened by 6 bases and J by 8 bases, with 22 bases between the two germline ends.

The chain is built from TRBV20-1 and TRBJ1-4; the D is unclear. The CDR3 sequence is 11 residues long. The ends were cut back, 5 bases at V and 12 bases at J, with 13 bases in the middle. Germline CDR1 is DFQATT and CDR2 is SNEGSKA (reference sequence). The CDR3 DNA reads TGCAGTGCTGGCCTAAACAGCGAACTGTTTTTT. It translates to CSAGLNSELFF.

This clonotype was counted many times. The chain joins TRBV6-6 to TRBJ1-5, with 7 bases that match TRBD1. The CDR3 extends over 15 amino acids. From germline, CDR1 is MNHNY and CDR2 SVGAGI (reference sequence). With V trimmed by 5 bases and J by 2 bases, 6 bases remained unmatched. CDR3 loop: CASSPGGGGNQPQHF. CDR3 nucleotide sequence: TGTGCCAGCAGTCCTGGAGGGGGCGGCAATCAGCCCCAGCATTTT.

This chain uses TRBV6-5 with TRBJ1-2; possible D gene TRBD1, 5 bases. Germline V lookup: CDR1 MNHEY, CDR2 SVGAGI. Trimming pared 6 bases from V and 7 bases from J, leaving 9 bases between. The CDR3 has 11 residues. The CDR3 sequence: CASRAGPGYTF. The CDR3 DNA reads TGTGCCAGCAGAGCAGGGCCTGGCTACACCTTC.

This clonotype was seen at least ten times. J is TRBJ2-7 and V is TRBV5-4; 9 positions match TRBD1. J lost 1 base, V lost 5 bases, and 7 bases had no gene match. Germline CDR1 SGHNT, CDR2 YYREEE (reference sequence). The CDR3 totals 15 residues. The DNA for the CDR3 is TGTGCCAGCAGTTACGACAGGGGGGATTCCTACGAGCAGTACTTC. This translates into CASSYDRGDSYEQYF.

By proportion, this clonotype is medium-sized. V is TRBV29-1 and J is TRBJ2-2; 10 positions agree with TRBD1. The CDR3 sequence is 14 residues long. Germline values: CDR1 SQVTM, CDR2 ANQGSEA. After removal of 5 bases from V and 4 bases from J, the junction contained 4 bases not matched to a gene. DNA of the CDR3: TGCAGCGTTCGCGGACAGGGGGGCACCGGGGAGCTGTTTTTT. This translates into CSVRGQGGTGELFF.

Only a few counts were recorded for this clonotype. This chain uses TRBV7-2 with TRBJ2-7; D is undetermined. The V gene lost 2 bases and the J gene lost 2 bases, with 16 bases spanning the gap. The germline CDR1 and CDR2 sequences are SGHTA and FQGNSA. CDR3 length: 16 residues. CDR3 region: CASSLNFGFRPYEQYF. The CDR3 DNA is TGTGCCAGCAGCTTAAATTTTGGGTTCCGGCCCTACGAGCAGTACTTC.

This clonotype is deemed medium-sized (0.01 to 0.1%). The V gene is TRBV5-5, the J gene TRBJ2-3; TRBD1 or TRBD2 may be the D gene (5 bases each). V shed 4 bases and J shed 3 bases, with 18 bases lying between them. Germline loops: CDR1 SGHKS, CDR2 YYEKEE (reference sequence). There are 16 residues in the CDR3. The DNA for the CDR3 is TGTGCCAGCAGCCAAAGCGGACACGTAAAAACAGATACGCAGTATTTT. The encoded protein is CASSQSGHVKTDTQYF.

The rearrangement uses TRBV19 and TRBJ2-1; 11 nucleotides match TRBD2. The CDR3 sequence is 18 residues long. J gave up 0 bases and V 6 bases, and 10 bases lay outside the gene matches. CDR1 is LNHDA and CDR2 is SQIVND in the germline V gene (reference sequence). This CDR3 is CASRRNSGRAGSYNEQFF. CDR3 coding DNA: TGTGCCAGTAGGAGAAATAGCGGGAGGGCTGGCTCCTACAATGAGCAGTTCTTC. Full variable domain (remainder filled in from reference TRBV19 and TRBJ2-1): DGGITQSPKYLFRKEGQNVTLSCEQNLNHDAMYWYRQDPGQGLRLIYYSQIVNDFQKGDIAEGYSVSREKKESFPLTVTSAQKNPTAFYLCASRRNSGRAGSYNEQFFGPGTRLTVL.

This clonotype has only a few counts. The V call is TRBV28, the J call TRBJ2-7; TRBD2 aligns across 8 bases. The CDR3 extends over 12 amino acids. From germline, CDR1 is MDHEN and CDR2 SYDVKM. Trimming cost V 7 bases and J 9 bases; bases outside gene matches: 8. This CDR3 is CASKKRGLAQYF. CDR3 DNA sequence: TGTGCCAGCAAAAAACGCGGACTAGCGCAGTACTTC.

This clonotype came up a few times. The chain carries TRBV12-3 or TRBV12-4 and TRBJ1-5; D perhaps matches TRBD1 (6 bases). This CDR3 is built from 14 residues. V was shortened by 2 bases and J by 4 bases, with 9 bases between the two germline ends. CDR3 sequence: CASSLPGENQPQHF. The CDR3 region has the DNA TGTGCCAGCAGTTTACCAGGGGAGAATCAGCCCCAGCATTTT.